These T cell receptor beta chains were read from a single sample in a study of shared clonotypes between healthy human individuals. Only in-frame clones appear in the TCRdb table, and some are missing; sequencing was by immunoSEQ multiplex PCR. The profile covers 2 million to 3 million clones, with more than 85% appearing a single time and approximately 0.36% taken by the ten largest. Material for sequencing was naive CD4+ T cells from PBMCs. All receptors come from a man aged 18 to 30 in good health. Some clones in this sample may be carry-over from other donors' samples. Both conserved end residues are part of each CDR3. The D gene is left open where the match is weak. Clone size, where shown, is once, few, many, or a class for clones that have expanded.

V gene: TRBV2; clone size: .; D gene: TRBD1; J gene: TRBJ1-2; CDR3 DNA: TGTGCCACATCCCCGGGACAGCTCTATGGCTACACCTTC; CDR3 protein: CATSPGQLYGYTF
V gene: TRBV9; clone size: .; D gene: TRBD1; J gene: TRBJ2-7; CDR3 DNA: TGTGCCAGCAGCTCCCGGGACAGGGTTTTCGAGCAGTACTTC; CDR3 protein: CASSSRDRVFEQYF
V gene: TRBV28; clone size: .; D gene: TRBD1; J gene: TRBJ1-3; CDR3 DNA: TGTGCCAGCAAAATGGAGGGGGCCAGCTCTGGAAACACCATATATTTT; CDR3 protein: CASKMEGASSGNTIYF
V gene: TRBV5-1; clone size: .; D gene: .; J gene: TRBJ2-3; CDR3 DNA: TGCGCCAGCTCTTCCGCGGTATTCACTACAGATACGCAGTATTTT; CDR3 protein: CASSSAVFTTDTQYF
V gene: TRBV27; clone size: .; D gene: TRBD2; J gene: TRBJ2-2; CDR3 DNA: TGTGCCAGCCTCTGGACTAGCGGGACGGTGGCCGGGGAGCTGTTTTTT; CDR3 protein: CASLWTSGTVAGELFF
V gene: TRBV6-5; clone size: .; D gene: TRBD1; J gene: TRBJ1-1; CDR3 DNA: TGTGCCAGCAGTAGGAAGGACAGGGTGAACACTGAAGCTTTCTTT; CDR3 protein: CASSRKDRVNTEAFF
V gene: TRBV7-3; clone size: .; D gene: .; J gene: TRBJ2-2; CDR3 DNA: TGTGCCAGCAGCTTACCAGGGTACACCGGGGAGCTGTTTTTT; CDR3 protein: CASSLPGYTGELFF
V gene: TRBV28; clone size: .; D gene: .; J gene: TRBJ2-3; CDR3 DNA: TGTGCCAGCAGGAGAGGGGGGCACATCACAGATACGCAGTATTTT; CDR3 protein: CASRRGGHITDTQYF
V gene: TRBV10-3; clone size: .; D gene: TRBD2; J gene: TRBJ2-1; CDR3 DNA: TGTGCCATCAGTGAGTCGAAGCGGGGCAATGAGCAGTTCTTC; CDR3 protein: CAISESKRGNEQFF
V gene: TRBV19; clone size: .; D gene: TRBD1; J gene: TRBJ2-5; CDR3 DNA: TGTGCCAGTAGTATGGTTCAGGGACAGTACGGTGGAGAGACCCAGTACTTC; CDR3 protein: CASSMVQGQYGGETQYF
V gene: TRBV19; clone size: .; D gene: TRBD1; J gene: TRBJ2-7; CDR3 DNA: TGTGCCAGTAGTAGGACAGGGTCGGCCTACGAGCAGTACTTC; CDR3 protein: CASSRTGSAYEQYF
V gene: TRBV5-1; clone size: once; D gene: TRBD2; J gene: TRBJ2-3; CDR3 DNA: TGCGCCAGCAGCTTGGTATTAGCGGGAGGGGCAGATACGCAGTATTTT; CDR3 protein: CASSLVLAGGADTQYF
V gene: TRBV18; clone size: .; D gene: TRBD1; J gene: TRBJ2-2; CDR3 DNA: TGTGCCAGCTCTTGGACAGGGGTGAGCACCGGGGAGCTGTTTTTT; CDR3 protein: CASSWTGVSTGELFF
V gene: TRBV5-1; clone size: .; D gene: TRBD2; J gene: TRBJ2-3; CDR3 DNA: TGCGCCAGCAGCCGCCCTAGCGGGATTGAAGATACGCAGTATTTT; CDR3 protein: CASSRPSGIEDTQYF
V gene: TRBV2; clone size: .; D gene: .; J gene: TRBJ1-5; CDR3 DNA: TGTGCCAGCAGCGGAAACTCCCCCTGCAATCAGCCCCAGCATTTT; CDR3 protein: CASSGNSPCNQPQHF
V gene: TRBV7-2; clone size: .; D gene: .; J gene: TRBJ2-1; CDR3 DNA: TGTGCCAGCAGCTTGAGGACAAGAGTCTACAATGAGCAGTTCTTC; CDR3 protein: CASSLRTRVYNEQFF
V gene: TRBV9; clone size: .; D gene: TRBD1; J gene: TRBJ2-3; CDR3 DNA: TGTGCCAGCAGCGGTCGGACAGGCCGCACAGATACGCAGTATTTT; CDR3 protein: CASSGRTGRTDTQYF
V gene: TRBV6-1; clone size: .; D gene: TRBD1; J gene: TRBJ2-3; CDR3 DNA: TGTGCCAGCAGTGAAGCCCACAGGGGCACTTCAGATACGCAGTATTTT; CDR3 protein: CASSEAHRGTSDTQYF
V gene: TRBV9; clone size: .; D gene: .; J gene: TRBJ1-1; CDR3 DNA: TGTGCCAGCAGCGTAGAGGGGACTGAAGCTTTCTTT; CDR3 protein: CASSVEGTEAFF
V gene: TRBV7-2; clone size: .; D gene: TRBD1; J gene: TRBJ1-5; CDR3 DNA: TGTGCCAGCAGCTTAACGGGACAGTTCAATCAGCCCCAGCATTTT; CDR3 protein: CASSLTGQFNQPQHF
V gene: TRBV5-4; clone size: .; D gene: .; J gene: TRBJ2-7; CDR3 DNA: TGTGCCAGCAGCTTGGACCGGACCTACGAGCAGTACTTC; CDR3 protein: CASSLDRTYEQYF
V gene: TRBV5-1; clone size: once; D gene: .; J gene: TRBJ1-4; CDR3 DNA: TGCGCCAGCAGCTTGTCTGGGATAGGGGAAAAACTGTTTTTT; CDR3 protein: CASSLSGIGEKLFF
V gene: TRBV18; clone size: .; D gene: .; J gene: TRBJ1-1; CDR3 DNA: TGTGCCAGCTCACCGGGACTGCCGATCAACACTGAAGCTTTCTTT; CDR3 protein: CASSPGLPINTEAFF
V gene: TRBV5-6; clone size: .; D gene: .; J gene: TRBJ2-5; CDR3 DNA: TGTGCCAGCAGCTTGAGTCGAGAGACCCAGTACTTC; CDR3 protein: CASSLSRETQYF
V gene: TRBV7-2; clone size: .; D gene: .; J gene: TRBJ2-7; CDR3 DNA: TGTGCCAGCAGCTTAGATCGTTGGGCTACCTACGAGCAGTACTTC; CDR3 protein: CASSLDRWATYEQYF
V gene: TRBV5-5; clone size: once; D gene: .; J gene: TRBJ2-7; CDR3 DNA: TGTGCCAGCAGCTTACCCGGGGCCAGCTCCTACGAGCAGTACTTC; CDR3 protein: CASSLPGASSYEQYF
V gene: TRBV11-1; clone size: .; D gene: TRBD2; J gene: TRBJ2-7; CDR3 DNA: TGTGCCAGCAGCCCGGCAGGACTAGTCGGCGAGCAGTACTTC; CDR3 protein: CASSPAGLVGEQYF
V gene: TRBV7-9; clone size: .; D gene: .; J gene: TRBJ2-1; CDR3 DNA: TGTGCCAGCAGCTTAAGGGGTGGCGCGGGCAATGAGCAGTTCTTC; CDR3 protein: CASSLRGGAGNEQFF
V gene: TRBV7-3; clone size: .; D gene: TRBD2; J gene: TRBJ2-3; CDR3 DNA: TGTGCCAGCAGCCCTAGGAGCGGGGCAACAGATACGCAGTATTTT; CDR3 protein: CASSPRSGATDTQYF
V gene: TRBV29-1; clone size: .; D gene: TRBD1; J gene: TRBJ2-7; CDR3 DNA: TGCAGCATCTCCGGACAGGGATTCTACGAGCAGTACTTC; CDR3 protein: CSISGQGFYEQYF
V gene: TRBV5-1; clone size: .; D gene: TRBD1; J gene: TRBJ1-2; CDR3 DNA: TGCGCCAGCAGCTTGGGTGACAGGGTTAACTATGGCTACACCTTC; CDR3 protein: CASSLGDRVNYGYTF
V gene: TRBV29-1; clone size: .; D gene: .; J gene: TRBJ2-2; CDR3 DNA: TGCAGCGTTTCTACGTCCCCTACAGAGAACACCGGGGAGCTGTTTTTT; CDR3 protein: CSVSTSPTENTGELFF
V gene: TRBV6-1; clone size: .; D gene: TRBD2; J gene: TRBJ2-7; CDR3 DNA: TGTGCCAGCAGTGTGGCGGGAGTGGGCTCCTACGAGCAGTACTTC; CDR3 protein: CASSVAGVGSYEQYF
V gene: TRBV28; clone size: .; D gene: TRBD1; J gene: TRBJ1-2; CDR3 DNA: TGTGCCAGCAGACCGACAGGGAGGAATGGCTACACCTTC; CDR3 protein: CASRPTGRNGYTF
V gene: TRBV28; clone size: .; D gene: TRBD1; J gene: TRBJ1-2; CDR3 DNA: TGTGCCAGCAGTGCCTATTCAGGGGGAAACTATGGCTACACCTTC; CDR3 protein: CASSAYSGGNYGYTF
V gene: TRBV29-1; clone size: once; D gene: TRBD1; J gene: TRBJ2-1; CDR3 DNA: TGCAGCGTTGATACAGGGGCTTACAATGAGCAGTTCTTC; CDR3 protein: CSVDTGAYNEQFF
V gene: TRBV11-2; clone size: .; D gene: .; J gene: TRBJ2-1; CDR3 DNA: TGTGCCAGCAGCTTAGCGTTTCAGGGTAGAAATGAGCAGTTCTTC; CDR3 protein: CASSLAFQGRNEQFF
V gene: TRBV28; clone size: .; D gene: .; J gene: TRBJ2-1; CDR3 DNA: TGTGCCAGCAGTCCCCCCCCAAGCCGGGATGAGCAGTTCTTC; CDR3 protein: CASSPPPSRDEQFF
V gene: TRBV28; clone size: .; D gene: .; J gene: TRBJ1-2; CDR3 DNA: TGTGCCAGCAGTTTATACCCCTCTAAACTGACGCAGGGCTACACCTTC; CDR3 protein: CASSLYPSKLTQGYTF
V gene: TRBV5-1; clone size: .; D gene: .; J gene: TRBJ2-2; CDR3 DNA: TGCGCCAGCAGCTTGGTACAGGTGGGAGGCACCGGGGAGCTGTTTTTT; CDR3 protein: CASSLVQVGGTGELFF
V gene: TRBV9; clone size: .; D gene: .; J gene: TRBJ2-1; CDR3 DNA: TGTGCCAGCAGCGCCCTCCAGGGTTGGCTAGAGGGTCCTGAGCAGTTCTTC; CDR3 protein: CASSALQGWLEGPEQFF
V gene: TRBV30; clone size: .; D gene: TRBD2; J gene: TRBJ2-2; CDR3 DNA: TGTGCCTGGAGTGTAGCGGGAGGGCACGGGGAGCTGTTTTTT; CDR3 protein: CAWSVAGGHGELFF
V gene: TRBV5-8; clone size: once; D gene: .; J gene: TRBJ1-3; CDR3 DNA: TGTGCCAGCAGCTCGCGCTCTGGAAACACCATATATTTT; CDR3 protein: CASSSRSGNTIYF
V gene: TRBV7-3; clone size: .; D gene: TRBD1; J gene: TRBJ2-7; CDR3 DNA: TGTGCCAGCAGCCCCGACAGGGACTCCTACGAGCAGTACTTC; CDR3 protein: CASSPDRDSYEQYF
V gene: TRBV5-1; clone size: .; D gene: TRBD2; J gene: TRBJ2-5; CDR3 DNA: TGCGCCAGCAGCCTGGGACTAGCGGGAGGGCCGATGGCTAAAGAGACCCAGTACTTC; CDR3 protein: CASSLGLAGGPMAKETQYF
V gene: TRBV6-6; clone size: once; D gene: TRBD1; J gene: TRBJ1-4; CDR3 DNA: TGTGCCAGCAGGGGACCGGGACAGGGTAATGAAAAACTGTTTTTT; CDR3 protein: CASRGPGQGNEKLFF